The TCR beta chain under discussion was sequenced for a study of technical replicates of blood from four donors. Germline lookup yields CDR1 GTSNPN and CDR2 SVGIG (reference sequence). With 1 base removed from V and 0 bases from J, the gap between germline ends came to 10 bases. The CDR3 is 15 amino acids. Profiling relied on immunoSEQ multiplex PCR, and the TCRdb table lists in-frame clones only, not all of them. The profile shows 55,000 to 70,000 clones, around 92% of them singletons. Specimen: PBMCs. This rearrangement joins TRBV30 to TRBJ1-3; maybe TRBD1 (6 bases). This clonotype was obtained from a human donor in good health. Some clones in this sample may be carry-over from other donors' samples. CDR3 sequence (DNA): TGTGCCTGGAGTGCCGGACAGTCCTCTGGAAACACCATATATTTT. Translation gives CAWSAGQSSGNTIYF.